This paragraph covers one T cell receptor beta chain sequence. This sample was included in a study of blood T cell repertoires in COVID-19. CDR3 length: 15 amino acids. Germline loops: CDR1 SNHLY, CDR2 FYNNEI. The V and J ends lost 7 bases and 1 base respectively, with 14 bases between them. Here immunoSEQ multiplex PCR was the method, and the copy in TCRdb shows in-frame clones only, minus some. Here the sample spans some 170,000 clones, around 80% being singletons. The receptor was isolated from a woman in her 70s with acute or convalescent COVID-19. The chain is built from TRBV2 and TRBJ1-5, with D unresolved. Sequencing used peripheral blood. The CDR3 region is CASNPGGGSNQPQHF. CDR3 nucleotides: TGTGCCAGCAATCCGGGTGGAGGCAGCAATCAGCCCCAGCATTTT.